The 5 T cell receptor beta chains below were found in one sample sequenced in a study of cytomegalovirus exposure and HLA in healthy donors. PCR used 60 Vbeta primers and 13 Jbeta primers. Profiled with immunoSEQ multiplex PCR; TCRdb holds only in-frame clones, not every one. Among about 140,000 clones listed, roughly 72% were seen once. Sequenced sample: PBMCs. These receptors all stem from a middle-aged man in good health and CMV-seronegative.

The chain employs TRBV7-2 and TRBJ2-7; the D is unclear. The CDR3 runs to 15 residues. Trimming left V 3 bases short and J 0 bases short, with 12 bases between. CDR1 and CDR2 (germline): SGHTA, FQGNSA. CDR3 loop: CASSFVPVSSYEQYF. DNA for the CDR3: TGTGCCAGCAGCTTTGTTCCGGTGAGCTCCTACGAGCAGTACTTC.

This clone was seen once. This chain connects TRBV18 to TRBJ1-5, with D perhaps matching TRBD1 (5 bases). The CDR3 contains 15 residues. Germline assignment: CDR1 KGHSH and CDR2 LQKENI. Deletions cut 1 base from V and 0 bases from J, with 7 bases between. DNA for the CDR3: TGTGCCAGCTCACCACTAGGGGATAGCAATCAGCCCCAGCATTTT. Its protein product is CASSPLGDSNQPQHF.

In regard to this clone: Mismatch with germline at one junction end may stem from a read error. This rearrangement joins TRBV7-2 to TRBJ1-2; 7 bases align to TRBD1. This CDR3 region has 17 residues. CDR1 is SGHTA and CDR2 is FQGNSA in the germline V gene. The CDR3 loop reads CASSHALTDRAAHGYPF. The CDR3 region has the DNA TGTGCCAGCAGCCATGCGCTAACCGACAGGGCGGCCCATGGCTACCCCTTC. Filled out from reference TRBV7-2 and TRBJ1-2, the complete variable domain reads GAGVSQSPSNKVTEKGKDVELRCDPISGHTALYWYRQSLGQGLEFLIYFQGNSAPDKSGLPSDRFSAERTGGSVSTLTIQRTQQEDSAVYLCASSHALTDRAAHGYPFGSGTRLTVV.

The CDR3 here is CASSPMDGGKVRRYEQYF. DNA for the CDR3: TGTGCCAGCTCACCCATGGATGGGGGGAAGGTCCGCCGCTACGAGCAGTACTTC. V gene TRBV18 combines with J gene TRBJ2-7; a weak D match, TRBD2 (6 bases). Germline-derived CDR1 and CDR2 are KGHSH and LQKENI. This CDR3 contains 18 residues. Deletions cut 3 bases from V and 3 bases from J, with 24 bases between.

V usage is TRBV6-5 and J usage is TRBJ2-7; 7 bases line up with TRBD1. Germline V lookup: CDR1 MNHEY, CDR2 SVGAGI. V gave up 6 bases and J gave up 1 base; unmatched junction bases: 9. This CDR3 contains 15 residues. The CDR3 region has the DNA TGTGCCAGCAGAAACGGACCGACAGGGTCCTACGAGCAGTACTTC. Translating it yields CASRNGPTGSYEQYF.